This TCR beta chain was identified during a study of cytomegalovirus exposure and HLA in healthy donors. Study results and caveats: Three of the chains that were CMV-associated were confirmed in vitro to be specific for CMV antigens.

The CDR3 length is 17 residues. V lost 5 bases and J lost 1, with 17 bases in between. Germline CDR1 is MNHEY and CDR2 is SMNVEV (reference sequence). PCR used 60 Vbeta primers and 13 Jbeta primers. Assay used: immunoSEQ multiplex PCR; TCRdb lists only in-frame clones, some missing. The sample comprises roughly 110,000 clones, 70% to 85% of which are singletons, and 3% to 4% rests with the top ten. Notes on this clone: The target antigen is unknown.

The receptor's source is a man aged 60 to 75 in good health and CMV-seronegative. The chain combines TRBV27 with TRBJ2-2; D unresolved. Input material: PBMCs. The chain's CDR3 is CASSLRWLVQNTGELFF. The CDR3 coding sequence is TGTGCCAGCAGTCTTAGATGGCTAGTCCAGAACACCGGGGAGCTGTTTTTT.